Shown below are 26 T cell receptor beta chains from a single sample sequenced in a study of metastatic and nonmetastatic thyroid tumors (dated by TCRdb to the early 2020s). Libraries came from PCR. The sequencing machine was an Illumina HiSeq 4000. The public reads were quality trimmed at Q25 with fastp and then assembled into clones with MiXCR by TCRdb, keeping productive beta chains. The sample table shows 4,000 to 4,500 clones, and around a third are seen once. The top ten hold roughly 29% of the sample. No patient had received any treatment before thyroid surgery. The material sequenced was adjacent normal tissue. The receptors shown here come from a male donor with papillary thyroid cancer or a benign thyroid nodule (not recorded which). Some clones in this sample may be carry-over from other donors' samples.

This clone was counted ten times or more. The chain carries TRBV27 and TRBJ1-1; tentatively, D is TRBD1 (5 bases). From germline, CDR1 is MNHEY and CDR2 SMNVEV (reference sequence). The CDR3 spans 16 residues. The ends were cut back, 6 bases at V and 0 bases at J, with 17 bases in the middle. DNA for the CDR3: TGTGCCAGCAGGGGAACAGGCGGCGGGATGAACACTGAAGCTTTCTTT. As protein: CASRGTGGGMNTEAFF.

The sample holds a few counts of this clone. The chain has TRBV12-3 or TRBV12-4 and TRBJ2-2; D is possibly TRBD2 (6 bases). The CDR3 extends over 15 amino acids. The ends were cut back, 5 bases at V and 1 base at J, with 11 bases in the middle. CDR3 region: CASSLSGRNTGELFF. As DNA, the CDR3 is TGTGCCAGCAGTCTTAGCGGTAGGAACACCGGGGAGCTGTTTTTT.

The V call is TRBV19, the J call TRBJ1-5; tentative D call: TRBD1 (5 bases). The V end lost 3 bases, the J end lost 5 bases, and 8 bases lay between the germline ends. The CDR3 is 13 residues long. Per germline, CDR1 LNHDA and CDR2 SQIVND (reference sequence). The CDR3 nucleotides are TGTGCCAGTAGTATGTGGGGCGATCAGCCCCAGCATTTT. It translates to CASSMWGDQPQHF.

The CDR3 loop reads CASSLGSSNQPQHF. CDR3 DNA: TGTGCCAGCAGTTTAGGGAGTAGCAATCAGCCCCAGCATTTT. The chain recombines TRBV28 with TRBJ1-5, with D hard to call. The length of the CDR3 is 14 residues. Deletions cut 2 bases from V and 0 bases from J, with 5 bases between. Germline loops: CDR1 MDHEN, CDR2 SYDVKM.

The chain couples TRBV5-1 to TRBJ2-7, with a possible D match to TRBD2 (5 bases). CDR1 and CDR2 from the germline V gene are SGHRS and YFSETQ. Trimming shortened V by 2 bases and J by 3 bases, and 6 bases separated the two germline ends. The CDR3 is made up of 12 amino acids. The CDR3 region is CASSFEGYEQYF. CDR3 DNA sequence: TGCGCCAGCAGCTTTGAGGGCTACGAGCAGTACTTC.

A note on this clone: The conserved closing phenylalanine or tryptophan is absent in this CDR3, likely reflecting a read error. CDR3 in amino acids: CASSRSDYEQFC. CDR3 bases: TGTGCTAGCAGCCGGTCAGACTACGAGCAGTTCTGC. The chain couples TRBV3-1 to TRBJ2-7; weak D call: TRBD2 (5 bases). The better agreement between TRBJ2-1 and the DNA end casts doubt on the J call. The CDR3 runs to 12 residues. The germline V gene encodes CDR1 LGHDT and CDR2 YNNKEL (reference sequence).

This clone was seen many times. CDR3 in amino acids: CASSQDLTRVSGNTIYF. CDR3 DNA: TGTGCCAGCAGCCAAGATCTTACCAGGGTATCTGGAAACACCATATATTTT. The chain carries TRBV3-1 and TRBJ1-3; a weak D match, TRBD1 (5 bases). V was trimmed by 0 bases and J by 1 base, leaving 13 bases between them. CDR1 and CDR2 from the germline V gene are LGHDT and YNNKEL (reference sequence). The CDR3 has 17 amino acids. Combining the CDR3 with reference TRBV3-1 and TRBJ1-3 gives the whole variable domain DTAVSQTPKYLVTQMGNDKSIKCEQNLGHDTMYWYKQDSKKFLKIMFSYNNKELIINETVPNRFSPKSPDKAHLNLHINSLELGDSAVYFCASSQDLTRVSGNTIYFGEGSWLTVV.

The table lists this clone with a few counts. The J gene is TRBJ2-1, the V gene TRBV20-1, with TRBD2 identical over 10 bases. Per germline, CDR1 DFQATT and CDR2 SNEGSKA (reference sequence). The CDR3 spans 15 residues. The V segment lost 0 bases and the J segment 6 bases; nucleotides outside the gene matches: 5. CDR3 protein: CSARDLLAGSNEQFF. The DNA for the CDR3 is TGCAGTGCTAGAGATTTACTAGCGGGAAGCAATGAGCAGTTCTTC.

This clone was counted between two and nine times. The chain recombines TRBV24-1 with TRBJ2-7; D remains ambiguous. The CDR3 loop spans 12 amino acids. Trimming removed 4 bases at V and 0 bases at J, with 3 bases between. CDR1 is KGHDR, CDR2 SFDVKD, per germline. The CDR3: CATSDSSYEQYF. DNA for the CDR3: TGTGCCACCAGTGACAGCTCCTACGAGCAGTACTTC.

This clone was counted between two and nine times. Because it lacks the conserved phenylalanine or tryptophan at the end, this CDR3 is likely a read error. The CDR3 sequence is CASRLSQGTHNEQFV. CDR3 DNA: TGTGCCAGCAGATTAAGCCAGGGAACCCACAATGAGCAGTTCGTC. The V call is TRBV7-3, the J call TRBJ2-1; tentative D call: TRBD1 (5 bases). Germline-derived CDR1 and CDR2 are SGHTA and FQGTGA. The CDR3 has 15 residues.

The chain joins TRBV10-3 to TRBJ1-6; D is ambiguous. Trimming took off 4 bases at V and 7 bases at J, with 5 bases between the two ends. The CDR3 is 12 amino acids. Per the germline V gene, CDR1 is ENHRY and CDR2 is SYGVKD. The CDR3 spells CAISGINSPLHF. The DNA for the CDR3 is TGTGCCATCAGTGGTATCAATTCACCCCTCCACTTT.

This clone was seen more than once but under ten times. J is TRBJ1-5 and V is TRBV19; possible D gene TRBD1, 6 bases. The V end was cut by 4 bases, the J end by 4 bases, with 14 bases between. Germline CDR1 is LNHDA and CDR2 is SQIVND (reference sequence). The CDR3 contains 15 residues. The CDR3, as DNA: TGTGCCAGTAGTACCACTTGGGACATAAATCAGCCCCAGCATTTT. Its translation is CASSTTWDINQPQHF.

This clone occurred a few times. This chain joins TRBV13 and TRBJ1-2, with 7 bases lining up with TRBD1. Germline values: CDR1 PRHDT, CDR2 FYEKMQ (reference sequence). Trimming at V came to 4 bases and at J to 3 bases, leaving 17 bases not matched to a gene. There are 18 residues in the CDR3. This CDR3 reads CASSSRGPKEGAYYGYTF. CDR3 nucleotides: TGTGCCAGCAGCTCAAGAGGACCTAAAGAGGGGGCTTACTATGGCTACACCTTC.

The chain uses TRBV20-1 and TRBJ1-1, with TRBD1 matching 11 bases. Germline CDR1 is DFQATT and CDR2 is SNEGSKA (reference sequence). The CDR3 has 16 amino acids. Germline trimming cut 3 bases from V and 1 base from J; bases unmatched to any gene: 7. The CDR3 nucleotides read TGCAGTGCTAGCCGGTGGGACAGGGGGACGAACACTGAAGCTTTCTTT. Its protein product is CSASRWDRGTNTEAFF.

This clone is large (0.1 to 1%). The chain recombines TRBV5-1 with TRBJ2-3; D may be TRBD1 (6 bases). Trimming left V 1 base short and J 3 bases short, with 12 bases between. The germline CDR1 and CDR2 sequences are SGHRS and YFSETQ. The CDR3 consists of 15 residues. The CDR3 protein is CASSLMGQVTDTQYF. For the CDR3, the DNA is TGCGCCAGCAGCTTGATGGGACAAGTAACAGATACGCAGTATTTT.

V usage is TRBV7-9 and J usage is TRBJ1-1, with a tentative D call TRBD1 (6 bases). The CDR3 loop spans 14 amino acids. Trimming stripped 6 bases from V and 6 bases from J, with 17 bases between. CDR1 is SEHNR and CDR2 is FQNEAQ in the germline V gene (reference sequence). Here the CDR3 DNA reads TGTGCCAGCAGTTTAATACAGGGTGGCGCTGAAGCTTTCTTT. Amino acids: CASSLIQGGAEAFF.

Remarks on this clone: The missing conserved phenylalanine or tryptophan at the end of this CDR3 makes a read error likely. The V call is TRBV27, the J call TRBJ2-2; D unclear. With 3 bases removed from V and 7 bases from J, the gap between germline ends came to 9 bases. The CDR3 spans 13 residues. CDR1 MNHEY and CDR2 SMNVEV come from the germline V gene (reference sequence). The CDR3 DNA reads TGTGCCAGCAGTTTCCCGAATAACGGGGAGCTGTTTATT. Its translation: CASSFPNNGELFI.

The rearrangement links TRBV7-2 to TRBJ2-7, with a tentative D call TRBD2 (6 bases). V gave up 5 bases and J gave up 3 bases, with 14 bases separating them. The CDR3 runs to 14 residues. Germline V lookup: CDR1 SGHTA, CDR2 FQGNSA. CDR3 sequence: CASSLSGRIYEQYF. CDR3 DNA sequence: TGTGCCAGCAGCCTTAGCGGTAGAATCTACGAGCAGTACTTC.

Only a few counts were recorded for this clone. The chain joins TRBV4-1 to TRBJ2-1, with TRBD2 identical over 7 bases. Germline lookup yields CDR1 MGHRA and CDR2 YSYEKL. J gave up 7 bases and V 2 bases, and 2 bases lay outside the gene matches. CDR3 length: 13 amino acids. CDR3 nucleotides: TGCGCCAGCAGCCAAACCGGGGGGAATGAGCAGTTCTTC. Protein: CASSQTGGNEQFF.

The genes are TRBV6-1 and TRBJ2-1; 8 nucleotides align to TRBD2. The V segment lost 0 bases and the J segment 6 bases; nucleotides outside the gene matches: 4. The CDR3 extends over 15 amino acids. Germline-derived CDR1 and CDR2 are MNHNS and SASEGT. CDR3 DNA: TGTGCCAGCAGTGAAGCTAGCGGGGCCTTCAATGAGCAGTTCTTC. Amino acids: CASSEASGAFNEQFF.

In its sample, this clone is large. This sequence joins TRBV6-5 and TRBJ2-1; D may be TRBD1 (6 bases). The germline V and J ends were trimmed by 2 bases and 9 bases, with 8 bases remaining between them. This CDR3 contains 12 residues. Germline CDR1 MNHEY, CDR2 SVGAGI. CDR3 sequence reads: CASSYVRGEQFF. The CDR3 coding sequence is TGTGCCAGCAGTTACGTCAGGGGTGAGCAGTTCTTC.

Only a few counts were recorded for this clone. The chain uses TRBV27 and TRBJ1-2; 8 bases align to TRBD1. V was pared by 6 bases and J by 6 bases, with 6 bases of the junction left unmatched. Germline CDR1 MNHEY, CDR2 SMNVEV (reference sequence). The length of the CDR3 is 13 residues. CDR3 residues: CASSSKTGDGYTF. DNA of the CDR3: TGTGCCAGCAGCTCCAAGACAGGGGATGGCTACACCTTC.

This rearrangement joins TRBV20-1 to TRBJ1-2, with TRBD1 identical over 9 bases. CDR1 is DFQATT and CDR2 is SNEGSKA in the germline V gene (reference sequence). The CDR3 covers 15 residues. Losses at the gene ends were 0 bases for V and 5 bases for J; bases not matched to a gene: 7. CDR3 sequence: CSAREPGQGFYGYTF. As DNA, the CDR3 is TGCAGTGCTAGAGAACCGGGACAGGGTTTTTATGGCTACACCTTC.

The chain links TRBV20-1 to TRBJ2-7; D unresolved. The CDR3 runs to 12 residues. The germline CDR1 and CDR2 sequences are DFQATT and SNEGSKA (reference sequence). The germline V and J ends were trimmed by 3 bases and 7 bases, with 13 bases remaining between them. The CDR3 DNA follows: TGCAGTGCTAGTCCCTTCCCGGAGGAGCAGTACTTC. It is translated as CSASPFPEEQYF.

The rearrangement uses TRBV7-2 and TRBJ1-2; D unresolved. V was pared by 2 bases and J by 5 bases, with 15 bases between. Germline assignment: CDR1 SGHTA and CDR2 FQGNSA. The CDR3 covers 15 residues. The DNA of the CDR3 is TGTGCCAGCAGCTTACCAGGAGCAGGCTGGTATGGCTACACCTTC. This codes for CASSLPGAGWYGYTF.

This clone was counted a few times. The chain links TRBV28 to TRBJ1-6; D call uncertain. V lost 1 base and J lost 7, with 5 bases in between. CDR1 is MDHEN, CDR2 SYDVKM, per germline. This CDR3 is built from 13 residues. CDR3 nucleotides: TGTGCCAGCAGTTTATCTGGAAATTCACCCCTCCACTTT. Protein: CASSLSGNSPLHF.